These 24 T cell receptor beta chains originate from one sample sequenced in a study of blood T cells in healthy people across ages. Then a second PCR, running roughly 7 to 12 cycles, was carried out with a sample-barcoded 5' primer and a J-beta primer mix. MiXCR was run by TCRdb on the 5' RACE reads, yielding one entry per CDR3 protein. The repertoire holds around 580,000 distinct CDR3 sequences, with around 48% as singletons. Material for sequencing was blood. The source is an elderly man in good health.

This clonotype was observed a handful of times. This chain joins TRBV7-9 and TRBJ2-1; D remains unclear. The germline gives CDR1 SEHNR, CDR2 FQNEAQ (reference sequence). Trimming shortened V by 10 bases and J by 3 bases, and 4 bases separated the two germline ends. CDR3 length: 10 residues. The CDR3 region has the DNA TGTGCCAAAGGCTACAATGAGCAGTTCTTC. Protein: CAKGYNEQFF.

The chain links TRBV12-3 or TRBV12-4 to TRBJ2-5; 11 positions agree with TRBD1. The CDR3 extends over 17 amino acids. The V gene end was trimmed by 0 bases and the J gene end by 1 base; junction bases not matched to a gene: 4. Written as DNA, the CDR3 is TGTGCCAGCAGTTTAGCGCGAGGACAGGGGGCCCAAGAGACCCAGTACTTC. Amino acids: CASSLARGQGAQETQYF.

The V gene is TRBV4-2, the J gene TRBJ1-2, with 7 bases identical to TRBD1. V gave up 4 bases and J gave up 7 bases; unmatched junction bases: 3. Per germline, CDR1 LGHNA and CDR2 YNFKEQ. The CDR3 contains 12 residues. This CDR3 is CASSRDRAGYTF. Here the CDR3 DNA reads TGTGCCAGCAGCCGAGACAGGGCTGGCTACACCTTC.

A few counts support this clonotype. The chain carries TRBV29-1 and TRBJ2-1, with TRBD1 matching 7 bases. Losses at the gene ends were 6 bases for V and 4 bases for J; bases not matched to a gene: 6. CDR3 length: 13 amino acids. Germline loops: CDR1 SQVTM, CDR2 ANQGSEA. CDR3 sequence reads: CSVDRDAYNEQFF. CDR3 coding DNA: TGCAGCGTCGACAGGGACGCTTACAATGAGCAGTTCTTC.

This clonotype has ten or more counts. The V call is TRBV23-1, the J call TRBJ1-2, with D possibly TRBD1 on 5 matching bases. TRBV23-1 is an ORF; its function is uncertain. V shed 1 base and J shed 4 bases, with 16 bases lying between them. CDR3 length: 16 amino acids. The CDR3 is CASSQWGLTAFYGYTF. The CDR3 DNA sequence: TGCGCCAGCAGTCAATGGGGCCTCACAGCGTTCTATGGCTACACCTTC.

The chain employs TRBV20-1 and TRBJ1-5, with TRBD1 as a possible D gene (5 bases). The length of the CDR3 is 15 residues. Germline CDR1 reads DFQATT; CDR2 reads SNEGSKA (reference sequence). The V gene lost 4 bases and the J gene lost 4 bases, with 17 bases spanning the gap. CDR3 in amino acids: CSATPGRGLNQPQHF. CDR3 nucleotides: TGCAGTGCTACCCCGGGACGGGGACTTAATCAGCCCCAGCATTTT.

The V and J genes are TRBV5-4 and TRBJ2-7; no firm D call. The J call may be mistaken, given a closer DNA end match to TRBJ2-5. Germline CDR1 reads SGHNT; CDR2 reads YYREEE (reference sequence). The CDR3 sequence is 14 residues long. CDR3 residues: CASSLRQTEETQYF. In DNA form, the CDR3 reads TGTGCCAGCAGCCTCAGACAAACGGAGGAGACCCAGTACTTC.

This clonotype was counted between two and nine times. The V call is TRBV20-1, the J call TRBJ2-1; 8 bases align to TRBD2. CDR3 size: 11 residues. Germline CDR1 is DFQATT and CDR2 is SNEGSKA (reference sequence). The V gene end was trimmed by 7 bases and the J gene end by 8 bases; junction bases not matched to a gene: 4. As DNA, the CDR3 is TGCAGTGTTTGGCGGGAGGATGAGCAGTTCTTC. Its translation: CSVWREDEQFF.

The chain joins TRBV20-1 to TRBJ2-1; TRBD1 might be the D (5 bases). Trimming pared 3 bases from V and 12 bases from J, leaving 18 bases between. The V gene's germline CDR1 is DFQATT and CDR2 SNEGSKA (reference sequence). CDR3 length equals 13 residues. CDR3 loop: CSASREVQVGQFF. Written as DNA, the CDR3 is TGCAGTGCTAGCAGGGAAGTGCAGGTTGGGCAGTTCTTC.

This clonotype has more than one count but fewer than ten. V gene TRBV7-2 combines with J gene TRBJ1-5, with D perhaps TRBD1 (6 bases). This CDR3 contains 16 residues. Trimming removed 2 bases at V and 6 bases at J, with 17 bases between. Germline CDR1 and CDR2: SGHTA and FQGNSA. As DNA, the CDR3 is TGTGCCAGCAGCTTACCATCCGGGGGCCGGGGTCAGCCCCAGCATTTT. Its protein product is CASSLPSGGRGQPQHF.

The CDR3 here is CANSPRGAGDTQYF. DNA of the CDR3: TGTGCCAACTCGCCACGAGGGGCGGGGGATACGCAGTATTTT. V usage is TRBV3-1 and J usage is TRBJ2-3; TRBD2 might be the D (6 bases). Germline V gives CDR1 LGHDT, CDR2 YNNKEL (reference sequence). V was pared by 10 bases and J by 6 bases, with 20 bases between. This CDR3 spans 14 amino acids.

Only a few counts were recorded for this clonotype. CDR3 DNA sequence: TGTGCCAGCAGGGGAAGCGGGACGCAAGAGACCCAGTACTTC. As protein: CASRGSGTQETQYF. The chain carries TRBV2 and TRBJ2-5; TRBD2 aligns across 7 bases. V lost 6 bases to trimming and J lost 2 bases; unmatched junction nucleotides: 6. Germline values: CDR1 SNHLY, CDR2 FYNNEI. There are 14 residues in the CDR3.

This clonotype was recorded many times. The V call is TRBV6-1, the J call TRBJ1-1, with D possibly matching TRBD1 (5 bases). This CDR3 comprises 12 residues. Per the germline V gene, CDR1 is MNHNS and CDR2 is SASEGT. Between the trimmed V and J ends, which lost 7 bases and 1 base, there was a span of 7 bases. The CDR3 loop is CASNRGNTEAFF. CDR3 DNA: TGTGCCAGCAATAGGGGGAACACTGAAGCTTTCTTT.

This clonotype was seen more than once but under ten times. The rearrangement joins TRBV20-1 to TRBJ1-5, with 8 positions matching TRBD1. V shed 5 bases and J 6 bases; nucleotides not matched to a gene: 6. CDR3 size: 13 residues. Germline CDR1 DFQATT, CDR2 SNEGSKA (reference sequence). CDR3 nucleotide sequence: TGCAGTGCTGTTCCAGGGGGCTCTCAGCCCCAGCATTTT. It specifies CSAVPGGSQPQHF.

The CDR3 DNA is TGTGCCAGCAGCTCATGGGGACAGGGGGCAGAGGATGAGCAGTACTTC. This sequence encodes CASSSWGQGAEDEQYF. The rearrangement uses TRBV7-9 and TRBJ2-5; 12 bases fit TRBD1. Germline V lookup: CDR1 SEHNR, CDR2 FQNEAQ (reference sequence). This CDR3 region has 16 residues. The V and J ends lost 4 bases and 11 bases, in that order; junction bases with no gene match: 14.

This clonotype was counted only a few times. The V gene is TRBV7-2, the J gene TRBJ2-5; 7 positions agree with TRBD2. This CDR3 has 14 amino acids. Germline trimming cut 5 bases from V and 5 bases from J; bases unmatched to any gene: 8. Per germline, CDR1 SGHTA and CDR2 FQGNSA. The CDR3 DNA sequence: TGTGCCAGCAGCCATTCGCAGCGGGGCGAGACCCAGTACTTC. This codes for CASSHSQRGETQYF.

This clonotype was recorded once. The gene calls are TRBV28 and TRBJ2-3; D perhaps matches TRBD2 (6 bases). The CDR3 has 14 amino acids. V gave up 4 bases and J gave up 2 bases, with 10 bases separating them. Per germline, CDR1 MDHEN and CDR2 SYDVKM. Here the CDR3 reads CASSYASATDTQYF. CDR3 bases: TGTGCCAGCAGTTATGCTAGCGCCACAGATACGCAGTATTTT.

The rearrangement joins TRBV6-6 to TRBJ1-5, with 9 bases that match TRBD1. J lost 6 bases, V lost 1 base, and 7 bases had no gene match. The CDR3 is made up of 16 amino acids. CDR1 is MNHNY and CDR2 is SVGAGI in the germline V gene (reference sequence). The CDR3 sequence: CASSYFTGGMSQPQHF. The CDR3 DNA reads TGTGCCAGCAGTTACTTCACAGGGGGCATGAGTCAGCCCCAGCATTTT.

The chain employs TRBV3-1 and TRBJ1-1; 7 positions match TRBD1. Germline V lookup: CDR1 LGHDT, CDR2 YNNKEL (reference sequence). Unmatched junction bases numbered 8, after V lost 1 base and J lost 0 bases. This CDR3 comprises 17 residues. The CDR3 spells CASSQALAGGMNTEAFF. In DNA, the CDR3 is TGTGCCAGCAGCCAAGCTCTGGCAGGGGGAATGAACACTGAAGCTTTCTTT.

This clonotype was observed a single time. Germline and junction disagree at one end, which may indicate a read error. V and J are TRBV5-1 and TRBJ2-7; 13 positions match TRBD2. Germline V lookup: CDR1 SGHRS, CDR2 YFSETQ. The CDR3 is 16 residues long. The CDR3: CTSSLDFGLAGEVQYF. Written as DNA, the CDR3 is TGCACCAGCAGCTTGGATTTCGGACTAGCGGGAGAGGTGCAGTACTTC.

The V gene is TRBV11-2, the J gene TRBJ1-2, with no clear D. The CDR3 contains 14 residues. Per the germline V gene, CDR1 is SGHAT and CDR2 is FQNNGV. V lost 5 bases and J 8 bases, leaving 18 bases between the germline ends. CDR3 sequence: CASSVVVGGMGYTF. For the CDR3, the DNA is TGTGCCAGCAGCGTAGTAGTGGGAGGGATGGGCTACACCTTC.

This clonotype has more than one count but fewer than ten. The V call is TRBV6-6, the J call TRBJ2-5; 13 bases map to TRBD2. The CDR3 consists of 16 residues. V shed 2 bases, J shed 6 bases, and the junction held 6 bases outside the gene matches. The germline CDR1 and CDR2 sequences are MNHNY and SVGAGI (reference sequence). The CDR3: CASSYPQGLAGQTQYF. For the CDR3, the DNA is TGTGCCAGCAGTTACCCCCAGGGACTAGCGGGACAGACCCAGTACTTC.

The sample holds many counts of this clonotype. The chain joins TRBV6-2 or TRBV6-3 to TRBJ2-7; 8 bases line up with TRBD1. This CDR3 spans 15 amino acids. V shed 6 bases, J shed 3 bases, and the junction held 10 bases outside the gene matches. Germline V gene data show CDR1 as MNHEY and CDR2 as SVGEGT. DNA of the CDR3: TGTGCCAGCAGGTACGGGACAGGCCCCCTCTACGAGCAGTACTTC. Its protein product is CASRYGTGPLYEQYF.

This clonotype showed up just a few times. J is TRBJ2-1 and V is TRBV6-2 or TRBV6-3; D is unresolved. The V gene's germline CDR1 is MNHEY and CDR2 SVGEGT. This CDR3 has 13 amino acids. V was shortened by 8 bases and J by 0 bases, with 8 bases between the two germline ends. CDR3 DNA: TGTGCCAGCGGTGAGACCTCCTACAATGAGCAGTTCTTC. It yields the protein CASGETSYNEQFF.